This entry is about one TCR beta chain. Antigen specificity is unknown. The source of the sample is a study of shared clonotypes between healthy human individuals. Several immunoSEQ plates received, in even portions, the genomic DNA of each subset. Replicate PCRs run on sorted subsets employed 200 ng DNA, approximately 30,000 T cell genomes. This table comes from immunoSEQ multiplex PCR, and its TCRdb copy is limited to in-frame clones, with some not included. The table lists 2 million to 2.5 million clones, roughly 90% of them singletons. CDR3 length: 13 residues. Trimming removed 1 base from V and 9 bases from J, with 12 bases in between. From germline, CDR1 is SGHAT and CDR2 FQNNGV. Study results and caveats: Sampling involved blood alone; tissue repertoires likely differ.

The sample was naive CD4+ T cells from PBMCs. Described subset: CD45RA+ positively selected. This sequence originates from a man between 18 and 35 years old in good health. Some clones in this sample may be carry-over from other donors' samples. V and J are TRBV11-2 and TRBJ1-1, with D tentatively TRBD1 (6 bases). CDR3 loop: CASSLAVWGQAFF. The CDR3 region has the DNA TGTGCCAGCAGCTTAGCGGTTTGGGGGCAAGCTTTCTTT.